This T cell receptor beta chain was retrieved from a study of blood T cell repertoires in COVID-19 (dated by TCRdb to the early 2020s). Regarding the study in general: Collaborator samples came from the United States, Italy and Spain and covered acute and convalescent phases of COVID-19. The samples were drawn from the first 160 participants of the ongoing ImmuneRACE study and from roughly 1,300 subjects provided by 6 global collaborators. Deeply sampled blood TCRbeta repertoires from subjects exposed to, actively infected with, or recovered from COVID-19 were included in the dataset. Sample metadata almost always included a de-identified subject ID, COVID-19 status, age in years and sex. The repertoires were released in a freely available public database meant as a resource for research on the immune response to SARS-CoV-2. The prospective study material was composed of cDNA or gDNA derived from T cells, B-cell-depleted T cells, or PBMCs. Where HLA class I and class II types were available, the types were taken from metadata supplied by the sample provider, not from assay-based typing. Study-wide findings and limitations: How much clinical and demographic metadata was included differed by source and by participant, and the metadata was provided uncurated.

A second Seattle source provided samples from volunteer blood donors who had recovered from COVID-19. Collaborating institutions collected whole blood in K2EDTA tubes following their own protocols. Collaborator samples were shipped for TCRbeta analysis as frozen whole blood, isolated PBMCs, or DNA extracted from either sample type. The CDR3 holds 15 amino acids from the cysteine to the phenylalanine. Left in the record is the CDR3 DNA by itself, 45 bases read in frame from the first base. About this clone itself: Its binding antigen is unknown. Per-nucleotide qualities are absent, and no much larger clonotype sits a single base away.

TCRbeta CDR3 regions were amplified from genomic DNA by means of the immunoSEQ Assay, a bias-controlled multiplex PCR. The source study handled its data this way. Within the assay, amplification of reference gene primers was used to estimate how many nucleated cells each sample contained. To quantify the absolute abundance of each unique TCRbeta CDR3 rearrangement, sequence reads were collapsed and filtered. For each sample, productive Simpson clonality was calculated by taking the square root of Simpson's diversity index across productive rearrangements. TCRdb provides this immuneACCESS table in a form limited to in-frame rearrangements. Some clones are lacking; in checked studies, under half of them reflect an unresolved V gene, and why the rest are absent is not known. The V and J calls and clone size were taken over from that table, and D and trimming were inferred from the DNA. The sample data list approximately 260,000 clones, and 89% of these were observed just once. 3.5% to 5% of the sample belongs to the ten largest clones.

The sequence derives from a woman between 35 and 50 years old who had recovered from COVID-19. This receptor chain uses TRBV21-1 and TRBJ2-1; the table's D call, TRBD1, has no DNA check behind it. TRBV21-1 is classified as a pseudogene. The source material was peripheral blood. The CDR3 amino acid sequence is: CAIRSPGHAFNEQFF. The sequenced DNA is TGTGCCATTCGAAGTCCGGGACACGCCTTCAATGAGCAGTTCTTC.